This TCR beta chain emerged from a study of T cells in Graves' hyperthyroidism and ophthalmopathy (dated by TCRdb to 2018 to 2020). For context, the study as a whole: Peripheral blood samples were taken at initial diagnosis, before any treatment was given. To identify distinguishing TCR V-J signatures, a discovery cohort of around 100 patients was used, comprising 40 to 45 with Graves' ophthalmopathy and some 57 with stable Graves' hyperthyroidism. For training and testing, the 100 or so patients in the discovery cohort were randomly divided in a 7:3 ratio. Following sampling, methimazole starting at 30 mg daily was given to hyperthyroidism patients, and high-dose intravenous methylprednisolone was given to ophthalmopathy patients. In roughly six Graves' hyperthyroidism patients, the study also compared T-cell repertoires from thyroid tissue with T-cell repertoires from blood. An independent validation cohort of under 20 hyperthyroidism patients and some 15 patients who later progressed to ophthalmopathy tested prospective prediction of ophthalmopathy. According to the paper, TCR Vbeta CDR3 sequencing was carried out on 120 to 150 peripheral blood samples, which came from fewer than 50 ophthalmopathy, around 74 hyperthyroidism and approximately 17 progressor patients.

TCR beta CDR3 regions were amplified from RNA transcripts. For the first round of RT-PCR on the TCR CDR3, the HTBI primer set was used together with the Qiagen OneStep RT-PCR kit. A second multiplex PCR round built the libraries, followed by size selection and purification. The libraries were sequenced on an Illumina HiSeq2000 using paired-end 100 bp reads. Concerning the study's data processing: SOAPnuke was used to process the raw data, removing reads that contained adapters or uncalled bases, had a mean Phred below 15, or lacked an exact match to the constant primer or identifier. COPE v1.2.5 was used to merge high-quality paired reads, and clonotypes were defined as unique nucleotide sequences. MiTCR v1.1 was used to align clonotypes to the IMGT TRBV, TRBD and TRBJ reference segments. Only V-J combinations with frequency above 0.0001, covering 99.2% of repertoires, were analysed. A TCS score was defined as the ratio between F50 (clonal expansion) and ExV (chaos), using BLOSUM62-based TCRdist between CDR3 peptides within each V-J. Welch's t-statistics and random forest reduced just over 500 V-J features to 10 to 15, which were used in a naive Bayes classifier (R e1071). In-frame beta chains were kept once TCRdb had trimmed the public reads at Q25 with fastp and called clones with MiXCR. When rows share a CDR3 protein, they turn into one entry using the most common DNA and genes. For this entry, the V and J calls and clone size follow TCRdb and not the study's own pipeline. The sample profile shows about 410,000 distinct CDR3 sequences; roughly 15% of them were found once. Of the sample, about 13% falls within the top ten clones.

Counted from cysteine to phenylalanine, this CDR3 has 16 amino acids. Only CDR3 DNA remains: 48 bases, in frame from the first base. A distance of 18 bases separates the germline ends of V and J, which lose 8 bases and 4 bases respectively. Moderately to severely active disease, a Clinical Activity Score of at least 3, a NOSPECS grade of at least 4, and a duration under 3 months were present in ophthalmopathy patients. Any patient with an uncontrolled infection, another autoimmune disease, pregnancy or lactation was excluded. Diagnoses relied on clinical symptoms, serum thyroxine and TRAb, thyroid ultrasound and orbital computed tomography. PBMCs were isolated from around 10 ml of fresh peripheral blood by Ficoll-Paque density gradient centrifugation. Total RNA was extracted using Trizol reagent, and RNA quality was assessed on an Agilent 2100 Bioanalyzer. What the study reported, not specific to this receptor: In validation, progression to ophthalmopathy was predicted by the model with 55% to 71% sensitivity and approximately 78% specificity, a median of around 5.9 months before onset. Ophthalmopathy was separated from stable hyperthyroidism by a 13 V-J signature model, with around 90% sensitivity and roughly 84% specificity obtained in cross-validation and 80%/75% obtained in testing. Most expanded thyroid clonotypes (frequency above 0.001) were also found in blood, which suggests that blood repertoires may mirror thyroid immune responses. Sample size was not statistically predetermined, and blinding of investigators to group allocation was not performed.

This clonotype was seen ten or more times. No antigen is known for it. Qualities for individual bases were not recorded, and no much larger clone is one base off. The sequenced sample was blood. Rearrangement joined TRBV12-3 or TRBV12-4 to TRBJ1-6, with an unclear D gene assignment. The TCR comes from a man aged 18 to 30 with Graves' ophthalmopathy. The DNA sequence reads TGTGCCAGCCGAAGGCCCGGGAGTAAATATAATTCACCCCTCCACTTT. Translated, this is CASRRPGSKYNSPLHF.